Sequencing of this T cell receptor (beta chain) was carried out in a study of T-cell reconstitution after alpha-beta-depleted transplantation in children. Overall study findings and caveats: At one year after transplant, newly produced T cells mostly accounted for T-cell counts and diversity. Roughly two months post-transplant, alpha-beta T cells reportedly originated from several hundred graft clones that had expanded.

This clonotype turned up a few times. The antigen is undetermined. Unique molecular identifiers were built into the TCRbeta library. TCRdb analysed the PCR reads with MiXCR anew, one entry per CDR3 protein. The sample holds 350,000 to 500,000 distinct CDR3 sequences, 43% seen once. V shed 6 bases and J 8 bases; nucleotides not matched to a gene: 11. The CDR3 sequence is 15 residues long. The gene calls are TRBV12-3 or TRBV12-4 and TRBJ2-1, with 9 positions matching TRBD2. The receptor was derived from a girl aged 2-10 years with aplastic anemia, due to receive a stem cell transplant. The source was PBMCs, collected before TCRalphabeta/CD19-depleted stem cell transplant. CDR3 protein: CASSLKREAPHEQFF. The CDR3 bases are TGTGCCAGCAGCCTCAAGCGGGAGGCCCCCCATGAGCAGTTCTTC.